A single sample gave rise to the 9 T cell receptor beta chains below, sequenced in a study of beta chain features in type 1 diabetes (dated by TCRdb to the late 2010s). Libraries were constructed by the immunoSEQ multiplex PCR assay. The entire amount of isolated RNA was reverse transcribed using the High Capacity cDNA Reverse Transcription Kit, so the sequenced TCRB transcripts were expressed ones. Here the immuneACCESS table is served through TCRdb, limited to in-frame sequences with V and J called. Missing clones are a known gap in these copies; in checked studies unresolved V genes cover under half, and the rest lacks a known reason. The sample has 120,000 to 150,000 clones on record, around 51% of them singletons. The ten largest clones add up to 0.35% to 0.5% of the sample. The source material was Tregs from blood. In light of the paper, this sample's cell subset or site label describes: regulatory CD4+ T cells. These receptors originate from a man aged 18 to 29 in good health.

V is TRBV29-1 and J is TRBJ2-7, with D tentatively TRBD1 (6 bases). This CDR3 has 14 residues. V lost 7 bases to trimming and J lost 2 bases, with 18 bases between them. Looked up from germline, CDR1 is SQVTM and CDR2 is ANQGSEA. The CDR3 is CSATTGSQAYEQYF. CDR3 DNA sequence: TGCAGCGCCACGACAGGTTCCCAAGCCTACGAGCAGTACTTC.

This chain links TRBV6-4 with TRBJ2-7; weak D call: TRBD2 (6 bases). Per germline, CDR1 MRHNA and CDR2 SNTAGT. Trimming removed 6 bases from V and 2 bases from J, with 17 bases in between. This CDR3 has 15 residues. CDR3 protein: CASRLAAGIPYEQYF. CDR3 DNA sequence: TGTGCCAGCAGACTGGCAGCGGGTATCCCCTACGAGCAGTACTTC.

V is TRBV4-3 and J is TRBJ2-5; 8 positions match TRBD1. The CDR3 covers 15 residues. The V gene end was trimmed by 3 bases and the J gene end by 2 bases; junction bases not matched to a gene: 5. Germline values: CDR1 LGHNA, CDR2 YSLEER. The CDR3 loop reads CASSQVDRGQETQYF. The CDR3 coding sequence is TGCGCCAGCAGCCAGGTTGACAGGGGTCAAGAGACCCAGTACTTC.

The chain combines TRBV18 with TRBJ2-1; 8 positions agree with TRBD1. Germline trimming cut 3 bases from V and 6 bases from J; bases unmatched to any gene: 7. From germline, CDR1 is KGHSH and CDR2 LQKENI. The CDR3 has 15 amino acids. The CDR3 DNA reads as TGTGCCAGCTCACCCCGGGGTACAGGGGGCAATGAGCAGTTCTTC. It yields the protein CASSPRGTGGNEQFF.

The chain employs TRBV28 and TRBJ2-1; 10 positions agree with TRBD1. With 11 bases clipped from V and 9 bases from J, the junction kept 7 bases outside the gene matches. There are 12 residues in the CDR3. CDR1 and CDR2 from the germline V gene are MDHEN and SYDVKM. CDR3 sequence reads: CAARQGAVEQFF. CDR3 sequence (DNA): TGTGCCGCACGACAGGGGGCGGTTGAGCAGTTCTTC.

The chain uses TRBV10-3 and TRBJ1-2; TRBD1 is a possible D gene (6 bases). The CDR3 has 16 amino acids. Per germline, CDR1 ENHRY and CDR2 SYGVKD. V was pared by 4 bases and J by 8 bases, with 23 bases between. CDR3 amino acids: CAISVIFGGGGEGYTF. DNA for the CDR3: TGTGCCATCAGTGTAATATTTGGGGGGGGCGGAGAAGGCTACACCTTC.

Details on this clone: Because the CDR3's place on the DNA is in doubt, the DNA is left out and the CDR3 is given as listed by TCRdb. The chain couples TRBV10-3 to TRBJ1-5; the table names TRBD1, a call not compared with the DNA. Germline V gene data show CDR1 as ENHRY and CDR2 as SYGVKD. The CDR3 has 14 amino acids, counting both end residues. The CDR3 sequence is CAISAQGATSPSIF.

This chain connects TRBV9 to TRBJ2-3, with a possible D match to TRBD2 (5 bases). Germline V gives CDR1 SGDLS, CDR2 YYNGEE. The length of the CDR3 is 16 residues. The V and J ends lost 4 bases and 5 bases respectively, with 20 bases between them. The CDR3 here is CASSPHHIRAGDTQYF. CDR3 sequence (DNA): TGTGCCAGCAGCCCTCACCATATTCGGGCGGGAGATACGCAGTATTTT.

The J gene is TRBJ2-2, the V gene TRBV19; D perhaps matches TRBD2 (5 bases). Germline V gene data show CDR1 as LNHDA and CDR2 as SQIVND (reference sequence). V dropped 4 bases and J dropped 6 bases, with 18 bases sitting between them. The CDR3 contains 16 residues. The CDR3 protein is CASSKFAEVEAGELFF. DNA for the CDR3: TGTGCCAGTAGTAAATTCGCGGAGGTAGAGGCCGGGGAGCTGTTTTTT.